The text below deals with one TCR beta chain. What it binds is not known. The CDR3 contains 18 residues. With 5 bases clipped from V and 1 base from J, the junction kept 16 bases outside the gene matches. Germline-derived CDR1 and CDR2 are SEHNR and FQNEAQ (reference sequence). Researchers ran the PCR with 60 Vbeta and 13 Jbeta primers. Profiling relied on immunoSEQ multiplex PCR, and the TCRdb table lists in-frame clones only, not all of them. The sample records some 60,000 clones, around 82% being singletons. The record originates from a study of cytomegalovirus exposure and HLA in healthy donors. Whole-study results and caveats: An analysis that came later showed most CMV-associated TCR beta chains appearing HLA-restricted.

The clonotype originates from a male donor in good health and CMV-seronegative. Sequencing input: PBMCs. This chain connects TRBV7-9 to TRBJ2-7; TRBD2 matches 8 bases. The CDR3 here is CASSPWRLRRGVSYEQYF. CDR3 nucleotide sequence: TGTGCCAGCAGCCCTTGGCGCTTGAGGCGGGGGGTATCCTACGAGCAGTACTTC. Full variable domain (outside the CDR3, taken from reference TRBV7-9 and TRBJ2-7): DTGVSQNPRHKITKRGQNVTFRCDPISEHNRLYWYRQTLGQGPEFLTYFQNEAQLEKSRLLSDRFSAERPKGSFSTLEIQRTEQGDSAMYLCASSPWRLRRGVSYEQYFGPGTRLTVT.